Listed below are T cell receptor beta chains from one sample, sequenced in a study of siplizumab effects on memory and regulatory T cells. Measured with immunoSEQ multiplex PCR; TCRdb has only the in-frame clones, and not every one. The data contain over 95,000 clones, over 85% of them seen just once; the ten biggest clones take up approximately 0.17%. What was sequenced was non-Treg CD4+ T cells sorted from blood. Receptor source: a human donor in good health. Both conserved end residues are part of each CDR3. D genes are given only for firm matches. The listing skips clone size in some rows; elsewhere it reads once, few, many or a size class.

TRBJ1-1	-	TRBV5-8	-	TGTGCCAGCAGCTTCCGGGGGGGCATGAACACTGAAGCTTTCTTT	CASSFRGGMNTEAFF
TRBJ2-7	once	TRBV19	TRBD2	TGTGCCAGCCGGGGGAGGGATTGGCAGCAGTACTTC	CASRGRDWQQYF
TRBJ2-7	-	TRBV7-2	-	TGTGCCAGCAGCTTTAGCCGGGGGAGACATAATGACGAGCAGTACTTC	CASSFSRGRHNDEQYF
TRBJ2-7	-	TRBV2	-	TGTACCAGCCTGGTTGACAGCCAATTTACAGCCAAGCAGTACTTC	CTSLVDSQFTAKQYF
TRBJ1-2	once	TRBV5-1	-	TGCGCCAGCAGCTCCGGGGGTAGCTATGGCTACACCTTC	CASSSGGSYGYTF
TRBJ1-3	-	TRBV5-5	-	TGTGCCAGCAGCTTGGTACAGGGCCTTGGAAACACCATATATTTT	CASSLVQGLGNTIYF
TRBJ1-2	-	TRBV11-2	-	TGTGCCAGCAGCCCGGGGATTAGCTATGGCTACACCTTC	CASSPGISYGYTF
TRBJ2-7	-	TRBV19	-	TGTGCCAGTAGTCCCCAGGGGATCCAATACGAGCAGTACTTC	CASSPQGIQYEQYF
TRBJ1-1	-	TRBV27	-	TGTGCCAGCAGTTTAATTGCAGCGAACACTGAAGCTTTCTTT	CASSLIAANTEAFF
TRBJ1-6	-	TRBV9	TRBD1	TGTGCCAGCAGTGCCGGGACAGATAATTCACCCCTCCACTTT	CASSAGTDNSPLHF
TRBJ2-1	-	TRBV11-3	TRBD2	TGTGCCAGCAGCGCCGGGGAGGGCCGTTCTCCATACAATGAGCAGTTCTTC	CASSAGEGRSPYNEQFF
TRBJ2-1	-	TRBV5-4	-	TGTGCCAGCAGCAGCCGTAATGACAGGTATACCAATGAGCAGTTCTTC	CASSSRNDRYTNEQFF
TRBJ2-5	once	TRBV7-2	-	TGTGCCAGCAGCTTAGTATCAGGGAGGGGGCAAGAGACCCAGTACTTC	CASSLVSGRGQETQYF
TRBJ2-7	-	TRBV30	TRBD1	TGTGCCTGGGACCCCGGGACAGGGACCTACGAGCAGTACTTC	CAWDPGTGTYEQYF
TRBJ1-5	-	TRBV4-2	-	TGTGCCAGCAGCCAAGGGTTCCAGGGTGGGGGCAATCAGCCCCAGCATTTT	CASSQGFQGGGNQPQHF
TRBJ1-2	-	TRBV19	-	TGTGCCAGTAGTATAGGGGGGCTTAACTATGGCTACACCTTC	CASSIGGLNYGYTF
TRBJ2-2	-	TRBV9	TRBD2	TGTGCCAGCAGCCCACGGGGGGGCCTTACCGGGGAGCTGTTTTTT	CASSPRGGLTGELFF
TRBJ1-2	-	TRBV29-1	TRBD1	TGCAGCGTGGGCGAACAGGGGCAAGGCTACACCTTC	CSVGEQGQGYTF
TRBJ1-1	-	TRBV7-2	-	TGTGCCAGCAGCTTCCTGAACACTGAAGCTTTCTTT	CASSFLNTEAFF
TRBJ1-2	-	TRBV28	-	TGTGCCAGCAGTTTCGGGTCGTATGGCTACACCTTC	CASSFGSYGYTF
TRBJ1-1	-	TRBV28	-	TGTGCCAGCAGGTACCCAACGAACACTGAAGCTTTCTTT	CASRYPTNTEAFF
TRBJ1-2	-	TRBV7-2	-	TGTGCCAGCAGTGCGGAGGTCTATGGCTACACCTTC	CASSAEVYGYTF
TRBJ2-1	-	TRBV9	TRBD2	TGTGCCAGCAGCGTTGGACTAGCGGGGGGGCCGCTATTTTATGAGCAGTTCTTC	CASSVGLAGGPLFYEQFF
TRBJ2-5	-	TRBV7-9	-	TGTGCCAGCAGCTTAGCGAGCGAGACCCAGTACTTC	CASSLASETQYF
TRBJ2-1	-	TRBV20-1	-	TGCAGTGCTTCCGGGTTGAATGAGCAGTTCTTC	CSASGLNEQFF
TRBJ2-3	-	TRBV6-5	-	TGTGCCAGCAGTTACCTAGCCGGGAGAGGGGGCCCGCAGTATTTT	CASSYLAGRGGPQYF
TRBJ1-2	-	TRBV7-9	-	TGTGCCAGCAGCCTTACCCTTCTTCAGGGTGGCTATGGCTACACCTTC	CASSLTLLQGGYGYTF
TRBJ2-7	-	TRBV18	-	TGTGCCAGCTCACCACCGTTACAGCCCTCCTACGAGCAGTACTTC	CASSPPLQPSYEQYF
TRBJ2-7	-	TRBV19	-	TGTGCCAGTAGTGTACAGGGTTACGAGCAGTACTTC	CASSVQGYEQYF
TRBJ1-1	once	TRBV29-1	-	TGCAGCGTAGATAGACGGATACGGCCTGAAGCTTTCTTT	CSVDRRIRPEAFF
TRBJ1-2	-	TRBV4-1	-	TGCGCCAGCAGCCCTAGTCATAACTATGGCTACACCTTC	CASSPSHNYGYTF
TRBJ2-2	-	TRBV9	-	TGTGCCAGCAGCGTAGGTGGGGAGCTGTTTTTT	CASSVGGELFF
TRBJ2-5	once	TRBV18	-	TGTGCCAGCTCACCAACCAGTCAAGAGACCCAGTACTTC	CASSPTSQETQYF
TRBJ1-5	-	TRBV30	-	TGTGCCTGGAGTGTAAGCGTGTGGGAATCCGATCAGCCCCAGCATTTT	CAWSVSVWESDQPQHF
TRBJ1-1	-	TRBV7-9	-	TGTGCCAGCAGCTTATCAGGAACTGAAGCTTTCTTT	CASSLSGTEAFF
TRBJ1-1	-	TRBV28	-	TGTGCCAGCAGTGCACCAGAACCCCGGTTGGCTTTCTTT	CASSAPEPRLAFF
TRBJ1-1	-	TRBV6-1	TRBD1	TGTGCCAGCAGTGAACTCCGGCTCAGGGGGACTGAAGCTTTCTTT	CASSELRLRGTEAFF
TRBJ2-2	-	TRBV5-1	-	TGCGCCAGCAGCTTGGTATTGGGACTTCACGAGGGGATCACCGGGGAGCTGTTTTTT	CASSLVLGLHEGITGELFF
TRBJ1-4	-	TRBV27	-	TGTGCCAGCAGTTTCGGGCAGGGCCGTGAAAAACTGTTTTTT	CASSFGQGREKLFF
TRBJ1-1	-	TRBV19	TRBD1	TGTGCCACTAATGACAGGGGAGAAGCTTTCTTT	CATNDRGEAFF
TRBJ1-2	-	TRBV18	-	TGTGCCAGCTCACCATTGTCGACGGATAACTATGGCTACACCTTC	CASSPLSTDNYGYTF
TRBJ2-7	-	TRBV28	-	TGTGCCAGCAGTTTCAGGGCCAGGGAGTACTTC	CASSFRAREYF
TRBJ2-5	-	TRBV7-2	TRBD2	TGTGCCAGCAGTTTCGTGGGGGGGGAGACCCAGTACTTC	CASSFVGGETQYF
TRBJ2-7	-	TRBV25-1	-	TGTGCCAGCAGTGAAGAACAGGGTTTAAACGAGCAGTACTTC	CASSEEQGLNEQYF
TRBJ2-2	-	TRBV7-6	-	TGTGCCAGCAGCTTAGAAGCTGGGTTCCCCGGGGAGCTGTTTTTT	CASSLEAGFPGELFF
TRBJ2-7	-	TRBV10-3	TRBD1	TGTGCCATCAGTGAAGGGACAGTAGGCTACGAGCAGTACTTC	CAISEGTVGYEQYF
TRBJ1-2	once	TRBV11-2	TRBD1	TGTGCCAGCAGACGCGCGGGACAGACTCGCTATGGCTACACCTTC	CASRRAGQTRYGYTF
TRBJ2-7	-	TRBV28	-	TGTGCCAGCTACGCCGGCTGGGGGTACGAGCAGTACTTC	CASYAGWGYEQYF
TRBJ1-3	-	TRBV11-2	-	TGTGCCAGCAGCGCACCAGCCAGCTCTGGAAACACCATATATTTT	CASSAPASSGNTIYF
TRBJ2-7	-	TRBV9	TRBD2	TGTGCCAGCAGTCTATCCACTAGCGGGATCCATCCCTACGAGCAGTACTTC	CASSLSTSGIHPYEQYF